A selection of T cell receptor beta chains follows, all from one sample in a study of CD8 T cells in ankylosing spondylitis. TCRdb fed the 5' RACE reads into MiXCR, producing one record per CDR3 protein. The table has approximately 350,000 distinct CDR3 sequences, roughly 14% seen once. What was sequenced was blood, either unsorted or a sorted T cell fraction (not recorded which). Receptors originate from a male donor with ankylosing spondylitis or in good health (not recorded which). CDR3s leave out the opening cysteine and the closing phenylalanine or tryptophan. A D gene is named only where the DNA matches it firmly.

V	J	D	CDR3
TRBV11-2	TRBJ2-5	-	ASSLDPGGTQY
TRBV6-1	TRBJ2-1	-	ASKIGLTNNEQF
TRBV5-1	TRBJ2-7	-	ASSSGDTSYEQY
TRBV5-1	TRBJ2-7	TRBD2	ASSLPSGSIHEQY
TRBV11-2	TRBJ1-5	TRBD1	ASSRDRGDNQPQH
TRBV25-1	TRBJ1-1	-	ASSEREFGTEAF
TRBV12-3/TRBV12-4	TRBJ1-2	-	ASSQDLTHGYT
TRBV6-1	TRBJ2-3	-	ASSGGTFTDTQY
TRBV6-5	TRBJ1-5	-	ASSSTGLNQPQH
TRBV5-1	TRBJ2-1	TRBD2	ASSLGLAGEGEQF
TRBV6-5	TRBJ1-2	-	ASRVNREPNYGYT
TRBV6-5	TRBJ2-7	-	ASSTDQWGFYEQY
TRBV7-2	TRBJ2-7	TRBD1	ASSLSGQGIYEQY
TRBV6-5	TRBJ2-5	-	ASSYALDGVGETQY
TRBV5-1	TRBJ1-2	TRBD1	ASSIGQGHGYT
TRBV5-4	TRBJ2-1	-	ASSLGIGGGGSYNEQF
TRBV20-1	TRBJ1-2	-	SAIRGPYGYT
TRBV4-2	TRBJ2-7	-	ASSQELGEIYEQY
TRBV5-1	TRBJ2-1	TRBD2	ASSLRLAGGYNEQF
TRBV30	TRBJ2-7	-	ATTTTEFSYEQY
TRBV30	TRBJ1-6	-	AWARDSPLH
TRBV12-3/TRBV12-4	TRBJ1-6	-	ASSSTEEYNSPLH
TRBV4-1	TRBJ2-6	-	ASSQDDAWGNPSGANVLT
TRBV3-1	TRBJ2-7	-	ASSRQTGYEQY
TRBV20-1	TRBJ1-1	-	SARDIGEYTEAF
TRBV7-2	TRBJ1-5	TRBD1	ASSLTTGSNQPQH
TRBV5-1	TRBJ2-1	-	ASSPQSQTGNEQF
TRBV2	TRBJ1-6	-	ATDAGTLYNSPLH
TRBV3-1	TRBJ2-3	TRBD2	ATQREGVADTQY
TRBV6-1	TRBJ1-1	-	ASSPPGPRVAF
TRBV21-1	TRBJ1-2	-	ASSKVGRPYGYT
TRBV7-8	TRBJ1-5	-	ASSPEGGAQPQH
TRBV7-9	TRBJ2-5	TRBD2	ASTPQAGVGKTQY
TRBV5-1	TRBJ2-4	TRBD1	ASSPGTVENIQY
TRBV20-1	TRBJ2-7	TRBD2	SAPLRGLAGGSEQY
TRBV5-1	TRBJ2-3	-	ASSFQPTSTDTQY
TRBV20-1	TRBJ1-5	-	SAREGHQPQH
TRBV25-1	TRBJ2-1	-	ASSEYGNNEQF
TRBV6-4	TRBJ2-3	TRBD2	ASSDSVGGSSNTQY
TRBV6-1	TRBJ1-3	-	ASSRGTDSGNTIY
TRBV27	TRBJ1-6	-	ASSLSGRASPLH
TRBV6-1	TRBJ1-6	-	ASSEMAGVGNSPLH
TRBV5-1	TRBJ2-1	TRBD1	ASSVTPQGSNEQF
TRBV29-1	TRBJ2-1	TRBD2	SAGGLAGENEQF